Included here is one TCR beta chain sequence, with context. This entry belongs to a study of blood T cell repertoires in COVID-19. About the study: The United States, Italy and Spain were the sources of the acute and convalescent COVID-19 samples. From T cells, B-cell-depleted T cells, or PBMCs came the material, which was cDNA or gDNA.

The germline CDR1 and CDR2 sequences are SGHRS and YFSETQ. J gave up 6 bases and V 6 bases, and 5 bases lay outside the gene matches. This CDR3 is 13 amino acids long. In the original analysis: Estimated nucleated cell counts came from reference gene primer amplification. Here immunoSEQ multiplex PCR was the method, and the copy in TCRdb shows in-frame clones only, minus some. V, J and clone size derive from that table, while D and trimming were established from the DNA sequence. There are some 150,000 clones in the sample; roughly 90% occur only once, and roughly 3.1% lies in the top ten. J is TRBJ2-1 and V is TRBV5-1, with TRBD1 matching 8 bases. The TCR comes from a man between 60 and 75 years old with acute or convalescent COVID-19. Sequences were obtained from peripheral blood. The CDR3 nucleotides are TGCGCCAGCACCCTAACAGGGGGCAATGAGCAGTTCTTC. Translation: CASTLTGGNEQFF. Full variable domain (rest looked up from reference TRBV5-1 and TRBJ2-1): KAGVTQTPRYLIKTRGQQVTLSCSPISGHRSVSWYQQTPGQGLQFLFEYFSETQRNKGNFPGRFSGRQFSNSRSEMNVSTLELGDSALYLCASTLTGGNEQFFGPGTRLTVL.